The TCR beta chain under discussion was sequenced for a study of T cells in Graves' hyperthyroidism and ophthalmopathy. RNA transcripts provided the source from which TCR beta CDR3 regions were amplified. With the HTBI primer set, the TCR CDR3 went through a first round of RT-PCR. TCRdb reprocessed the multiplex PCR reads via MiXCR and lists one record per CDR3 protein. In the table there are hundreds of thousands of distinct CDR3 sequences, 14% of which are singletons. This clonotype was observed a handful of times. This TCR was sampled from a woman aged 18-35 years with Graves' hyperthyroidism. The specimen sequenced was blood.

CDR3 protein: CASSLNVKPPSAQHF. CDR3 DNA sequence: TGTGCCAGCAGTTTGAACGTCAAACCCCCGTCGGCCCAGCATTTT. V usage is TRBV28 and J usage is TRBJ1-5; D gene uncertain. Germline V lookup: CDR1 MDHEN, CDR2 SYDVKM. The V gene lost 3 bases and the J gene lost 11 bases, with 20 bases spanning the gap. CDR3 length: 15 residues.